This T cell receptor beta chain was sequenced for a study of cytomegalovirus exposure and HLA in healthy donors. General study points: Listed as cytomegalovirus-associated were 150 or so TCR beta chains.

Germline CDR1 is MDHEN and CDR2 is SYDVKM. The CDR3 totals 13 residues. V gave up 10 bases and J gave up 8 bases, with 20 bases separating them. PCR primers comprised 60 Vbeta and 13 Jbeta primers. This table comes from immunoSEQ multiplex PCR, and its TCRdb copy is limited to in-frame clones, with some not included. This sample yields roughly 100,000 clones, of which roughly three quarters are seen a single time; under 4% belongs to the top ten. Remarks on this clone: Its antigen remains unknown.

Specimen: PBMCs. The chain employs TRBV28 and TRBJ1-2, with D perhaps matching TRBD1 (6 bases). This receptor was taken from a man in his thirties or forties in good health and CMV-seronegative. CDR3 DNA: TGTGCCATTGGACAGCTTATAACTCGGGGCTACACCTTC. The encoded protein is CAIGQLITRGYTF.